This T cell receptor (beta chain) was sequenced for a study of blood T cell repertoires in COVID-19. Study-wide context: COVID-19 samples, acute and convalescent, were from the United States, Italy and Spain. The analysed material was cDNA or gDNA that came from T cells, B-cell-depleted T cells, or PBMCs.

Seattle patients were enrolled while actively infected and followed longitudinally. The V gene's germline CDR1 is MNHEY and CDR2 SVGEGT. Deletions cut 4 bases from V and 1 base from J, with 13 bases between. The CDR3 contains 15 residues. In the source study's methods: Estimates of nucleated cell counts were drawn from the amplification of reference gene primers. Data came from immunoSEQ multiplex PCR; TCRdb stores just in-frame clones and leaves some out. For V, J and clone size, that table is used; D and trimming come from the DNA. The sample records some 350,000 clones, about nine tenths being singletons.

The material sequenced was peripheral blood. This chain joins TRBV6-2 or TRBV6-3 and TRBJ2-5; D not certain. This sequence was found in a woman between 50 and 59 years old with COVID-19, enrolled during active disease. The CDR3 DNA is TGTGCCAGCAGTTCACCAAGGAGAATCCAAGAGACCCAGTACTTC. This gives the protein CASSSPRRIQETQYF.